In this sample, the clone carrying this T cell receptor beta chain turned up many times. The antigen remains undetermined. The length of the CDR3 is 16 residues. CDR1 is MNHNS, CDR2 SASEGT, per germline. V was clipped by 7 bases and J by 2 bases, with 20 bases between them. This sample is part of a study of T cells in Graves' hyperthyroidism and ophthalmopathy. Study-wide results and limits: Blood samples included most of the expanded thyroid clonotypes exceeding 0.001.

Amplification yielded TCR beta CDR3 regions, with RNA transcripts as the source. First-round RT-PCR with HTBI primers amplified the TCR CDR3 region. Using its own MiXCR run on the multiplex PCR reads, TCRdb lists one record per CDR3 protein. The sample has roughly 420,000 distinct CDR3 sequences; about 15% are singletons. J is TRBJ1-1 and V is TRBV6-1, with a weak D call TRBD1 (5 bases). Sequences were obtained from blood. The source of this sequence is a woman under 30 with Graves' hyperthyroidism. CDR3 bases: TGTGCCAGCACCAGGACGGCAATGCAGGGTAACACTGAAGCTTTCTTT. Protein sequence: CASTRTAMQGNTEAFF.